One sample yielded the 32 T cell receptor beta chains listed below, sequenced in a study of beta chain features in type 1 diabetes. Every isolated RNA sample was fully reverse transcribed, so sequencing captured expressed TCRB transcripts. The method was immunoSEQ multiplex PCR; TCRdb's version includes in-frame clones alone and lacks a portion of them. This repertoire shows 140,000 to 150,000 clones, over 9.5% found once; its top ten account for around 1.2%. The material sequenced was naive CD4+ T cells from blood. The receptors stem from a man aged 18 to 29 in good health.

This clone was counted only a few times. The CDR3 region has the DNA TGTGCCAGCAGCTTCTCGGCGGACTACGAGCAGTACTTC. It translates to CASSFSADYEQYF. The chain has TRBV7-8 and TRBJ2-7; no clear D. Germline values: CDR1 SGHVS, CDR2 FQNEAQ. The CDR3 length is 13 residues. Trimming removed 3 bases from V and 3 bases from J, with 9 bases in between.

This chain's CDR3 is CASSLLTGGSGEQYF. CDR3 nucleotide sequence: TGCGCCAGCAGCCTCCTGACAGGGGGCTCTGGCGAGCAGTACTTC. The genes are TRBV5-1 and TRBJ2-7; 10 nucleotides agree with TRBD1. The trim removed 4 bases at V and 6 bases at J, leaving 10 bases unmatched. Germline assignment: CDR1 SGHRS and CDR2 YFSETQ. The CDR3 is 15 amino acids.

There are a few counts of this clone. The J gene is TRBJ2-3, the V gene TRBV7-2; 9 nucleotides line up with TRBD1. This CDR3 region has 16 residues. J gave up 4 bases and V 0 bases, and 5 bases lay outside the gene matches. Germline V gene data show CDR1 as SGHTA and CDR2 as FQGNSA. The CDR3 loop is CASSLAGTGFSDTQYF. The CDR3 DNA follows: TGTGCCAGCAGCTTAGCGGGGACAGGGTTTTCAGATACGCAGTATTTT.

There are a few counts of this clone. The chain has TRBV25-1 and TRBJ1-1; D gene uncertain. This CDR3 has 13 residues. The V end was cut by 1 base, the J end by 4 bases, with 7 bases between. Germline V CDR1 and CDR2: MGHDK, SYGVNS. Here the CDR3 reads CASSELTGTEAFF. CDR3 bases: TGTGCCAGCAGTGAATTAACGGGCACTGAAGCTTTCTTT.

The DNA for the CDR3 is TGTGCCAGCAGCTTAGGGGGGACAGGGGGCTCCAAGACCCAGTACTTC. The encoded protein is CASSLGGTGGSKTQYF. This chain links TRBV7-2 with TRBJ2-5; 12 bases fit TRBD1. V was pared by 1 base and J by 6 bases, with 6 bases of the junction left unmatched. This CDR3 spans 16 amino acids. Germline V gene lookup returns CDR1 SGHTA and CDR2 FQGNSA.

This clone has just a few counts. V gene TRBV27 combines with J gene TRBJ1-6; 7 bases are shared with TRBD1. Germline assignment: CDR1 MNHEY and CDR2 SMNVEV (reference sequence). V lost 5 bases, J lost 4 bases, and 8 bases stayed unmatched. The CDR3 is 16 amino acids. In DNA, the CDR3 is TGTGCCAGCAGTCCCGACAGGGCCCATTATAATTCACCCCTCCACTTT. This translates into CASSPDRAHYNSPLHF.

The table lists this clone with many counts. This CDR3 is CSVGGLADTQYF. The CDR3 DNA sequence: TGCAGCGTGGGAGGACTGGCCGATACGCAGTATTTT. V gene TRBV29-1 combines with J gene TRBJ2-3; tentatively, D is TRBD2 (6 bases). Germline V gene data show CDR1 as SQVTM and CDR2 as ANQGSEA. The CDR3 sequence is 12 residues long. V was shortened by 6 bases and J by 6 bases, with 13 bases between the two germline ends.

This sequence joins TRBV6-6 and TRBJ2-3; 9 positions match TRBD2. The CDR3 is 15 amino acids. Germline V lookup: CDR1 MNHNY, CDR2 SVGAGI (reference sequence). After removal of 5 bases from V and 2 bases from J, the junction contained 5 bases not matched to a gene. The CDR3 nucleotides are TGTGCCAGCAGTATAGCGGGGGTGATCACAGATACGCAGTATTTT. Amino acid sequence: CASSIAGVITDTQYF.

This clone was recorded many times. The chain is built from TRBV5-4 and TRBJ2-1, with no clear D. V lost 4 bases, J lost 0 bases, and 11 bases lay in between. This CDR3 is built from 15 residues. The germline V gene has CDR1 SGHNT and CDR2 YYREEE (reference sequence). The CDR3 DNA follows: TGTGCCAGCAGCGAGGTCTGGAGCTCCTACAATGAGCAGTTCTTC. Translated: CASSEVWSSYNEQFF.

This clone was seen a few times. The V call is TRBV21-1, the J call TRBJ1-6; TRBD1 is the table's D call, not checked against the DNA. TRBV21-1 is a pseudogene. The CDR3 length is 14 residues. CDR3 in DNA: TGTGCCAGCAGCAAATCCAGGGGCTGGTCACCCCTCCACTTT. Translating gives CASSKSRGWSPLHF.

The gene calls are TRBV7-2 and TRBJ1-5; weak D call: TRBD1 (6 bases). The V end lost 3 bases, the J end lost 0 bases, and 9 bases lay between the germline ends. CDR3 size: 15 residues. The germline V gene has CDR1 SGHTA and CDR2 FQGNSA. The CDR3 DNA reads TGTGCCAGCAGCTTCGGGACATATAGCAATCAGCCCCAGCATTTT. It specifies CASSFGTYSNQPQHF.

This clone appeared a few times. J is TRBJ2-5 and V is TRBV6-6; D possibly corresponds to TRBD2 (6 bases). The CDR3 runs to 15 residues. CDR1 and CDR2 (germline): MNHNY, SVGAGI (reference sequence). Trimming took 3 bases from V and 4 from J, leaving 15 bases between them. CDR3 protein: CASSYVTGVGETQYF. CDR3 DNA sequence: TGTGCCAGCAGTTATGTCACGGGGGTGGGAGAGACCCAGTACTTC.

This chain links TRBV6-5 with TRBJ2-2, with D tentatively TRBD2 (5 bases). Trimming pared 4 bases from V and 4 bases from J, leaving 7 bases between. The CDR3 contains 13 residues. CDR1 is MNHEY and CDR2 is SVGAGI in the germline V gene. CDR3 loop: CASSLGGTGELFF. The DNA for the CDR3 is TGTGCCAGCAGTTTAGGAGGCACCGGGGAGCTGTTTTTT.

This rearrangement joins TRBV7-3 to TRBJ2-2; 10 nucleotides line up with TRBD2. CDR3 length equals 16 residues. Germline CDR1 reads SGHTA; CDR2 reads FQGTGA. After removal of 7 bases from V and 4 bases from J, the junction contained 9 bases not matched to a gene. The CDR3 bases are TGTGCCAGCACATCGAGCGGGGGGGCTAGCACCGGGGAGCTGTTTTTT. It codes for CASTSSGGASTGELFF. Together with reference TRBV7-3 and TRBJ2-2, the CDR3 gives the full variable domain: GAGVSQTPSNKVTEKGKYVELRCDPISGHTALYWYRQSLGQGPEFLIYFQGTGAADDSGLPNDRFFAVRPEGSVSTLKIQRTERGDSAVYLCASTSSGGASTGELFFGEGSRLTVL.

This clone was seen a handful of times. The V and J genes are TRBV4-3 and TRBJ2-2; 9 bases map to TRBD1. After removal of 2 bases from V and 0 bases from J, the junction contained 7 bases not matched to a gene. The germline gives CDR1 LGHNA, CDR2 YSLEER. The CDR3 covers 18 residues. This CDR3 is CASSQPRDRVTNTGELFF. For the CDR3, the DNA is TGCGCCAGCAGCCAACCCCGGGACAGGGTCACGAACACCGGGGAGCTGTTTTTT.

The chain has TRBV30 and TRBJ2-7, with 7 bases lining up with TRBD2. V was pared by 3 bases and J by 1 base, with 0 bases of the junction left unmatched. The CDR3 runs to 12 residues. CDR1 is GTSNPN and CDR2 is SVGIG in the germline V gene (reference sequence). CDR3 in amino acids: CAWRGGSYEQYF. The CDR3 nucleotides are TGTGCCTGGAGGGGGGGGTCCTACGAGCAGTACTTC. The variable domain in full, completed from reference TRBV30 and TRBJ2-7, reads SQTIHQWPATLVQPVGSPLSLECTVEGTSNPNLYWYRQAAGRGLQLLFYSVGIGQISSEVPQNLSASRPQDRQFILSSKKLLLSDSGFYLCAWRGGSYEQYFGPGTRLTVT.

The chain is built from TRBV6-5 and TRBJ2-7; 7 bases are a match to TRBD1. The ends lost 5 bases at V and 2 bases at J; junction bases unmatched: 6. In germline, CDR1 is MNHEY, CDR2 SVGAGI. The CDR3 is made up of 14 amino acids. The CDR3 here is CASSNRQGPYEQYF. The DNA of the CDR3 is TGTGCCAGCAGTAACCGACAGGGCCCCTACGAGCAGTACTTC.

The J gene is TRBJ2-1, the V gene TRBV13, with 8 nucleotides matching TRBD2. Germline V gives CDR1 PRHDT, CDR2 FYEKMQ (reference sequence). The CDR3 is 15 amino acids. The V gene end was trimmed by 7 bases and the J gene end by 5 bases; junction bases not matched to a gene: 10. The CDR3, as DNA: TGTGCCAGCACTACGAACGGGGGGGGCCACAATGAGCAGTTCTTC. Its protein product is CASTTNGGGHNEQFF. Together with reference TRBV13 and TRBJ2-1, the CDR3 gives the full variable domain: AAGVIQSPRHLIKEKRETATLKCYPIPRHDTVYWYQQGPGQDPQFLISFYEKMQSDKGSIPDRFSAQQFSDYHSELNMSSLELGDSALYFCASTTNGGGHNEQFFGPGTRLTVL.

The rearrangement uses TRBV19 and TRBJ2-1; 8 nucleotides agree with TRBD1. The germline V gene encodes CDR1 LNHDA and CDR2 SQIVND (reference sequence). This CDR3 has 15 residues. The V segment lost 9 bases and the J segment 2 bases; nucleotides outside the gene matches: 9. The CDR3 reads CASRGWGQAYNEQFF. The DNA of the CDR3 is TGTGCCAGCCGTGGATGGGGACAGGCCTACAATGAGCAGTTCTTC.

This clone was seen a handful of times. The CDR3 DNA follows: TGTGCCAGCAGCGTAGATTCTAGCGCGTCAGATACGCAGTATTTT. As protein: CASSVDSSASDTQYF. This chain uses TRBV9 with TRBJ2-3, with D tentatively TRBD2 (6 bases). The CDR3 totals 15 residues. The ends were cut back, 0 bases at V and 4 bases at J, with 12 bases in the middle. Germline-derived CDR1 and CDR2 are SGDLS and YYNGEE.

This clone was picked up one time. This chain connects TRBV4-1 to TRBJ2-5; 13 bases align to TRBD2. The junction had 1 base not matched to a gene; V was cut back by 4 bases and J by 2 bases. The CDR3 sequence is 15 residues long. Germline CDR1 and CDR2: MGHRA and YSYEKL. The CDR3 protein is CASSRTSGGQETQYF. The CDR3 DNA sequence: TGCGCCAGCAGCCGGACTAGCGGGGGTCAAGAGACCCAGTACTTC.

The J gene is TRBJ2-3, the V gene TRBV6-1; D not resolved. The CDR3 is 13 residues long. The V end was cut by 7 bases, the J end by 1 base, with 9 bases between. Germline V gene data show CDR1 as MNHNS and CDR2 as SASEGT. CDR3 region: CASTLRGTDTQYF. Written as DNA, the CDR3 is TGTGCCAGCACACTCCGGGGCACAGATACGCAGTATTTT.

This clone has at least ten counts. The chain carries TRBV7-9 and TRBJ1-3, with TRBD1 as a possible D gene (5 bases). Trimming took 8 bases from V and 0 from J, leaving 14 bases between them. The CDR3 length is 15 residues. Germline V gene data show CDR1 as SEHNR and CDR2 as FQNEAQ (reference sequence). CDR3 DNA sequence: TGTGCCAGCGGGCGGGACGGCAACTCTGGAAACACCATATATTTT. This codes for CASGRDGNSGNTIYF. Based on the CDR3 plus reference TRBV7-9 and TRBJ1-3, the full variable domain is DTGVSQNPRHKITKRGQNVTFRCDPISEHNRLYWYRQTLGQGPEFLTYFQNEAQLEKSRLLSDRFSAERPKGSFSTLEIQRTEQGDSAMYLCASGRDGNSGNTIYFGEGSWLTVV.

CDR3 in amino acids: CASSLERGGNIQYF. CDR3 nucleotide sequence: TGCGCCAGCAGCTTGGAACGGGGGGGAAACATTCAGTACTTC. The V call is TRBV5-1, the J call TRBJ2-4; TRBD2 matches at 8 bases. This CDR3 comprises 14 residues. CDR1 is SGHRS and CDR2 is YFSETQ in the germline V gene. The J segment lost 6 bases and the V segment lost 0 bases, leaving 2 bases of the junction unmatched.

This clone was detected only a few times. The chain recombines TRBV4-2 with TRBJ1-2, with 10 positions matching TRBD1. Germline V gene data show CDR1 as LGHNA and CDR2 as YNFKEQ. After removal of 3 bases from V and 6 bases from J, the junction contained 13 bases not matched to a gene. This CDR3 is 17 amino acids long. The DNA of the CDR3 is TGTGCCAGCAGCCACCTCAATCCGGGACAGGGGTTGGATGGCTACACCTTC. It translates to CASSHLNPGQGLDGYTF.

This clone has just a few counts. The V call is TRBV20-1, the J call TRBJ2-3; D remains unclear. The CDR3 consists of 11 residues. Germline V gives CDR1 DFQATT, CDR2 SNEGSKA (reference sequence). CDR3 DNA: TGCAGGCGGAGCGACTCGGATACGCAGTATTTT. It is translated as CRRSDSDTQYF.

This clone appeared a few times. The CDR3, as DNA: TGTGCCAGCAGTCTGCGGACAGGGCAAACTGGCTACACCTTC. This gives the protein CASSLRTGQTGYTF. This chain uses TRBV28 with TRBJ1-2; 8 bases agree with TRBD1. Losses at the gene ends were 5 bases for V and 7 bases for J; bases not matched to a gene: 9. The CDR3 loop spans 14 amino acids. Per the germline V gene, CDR1 is MDHEN and CDR2 is SYDVKM.

This clone was recorded a few times. The sample holds other DNA sequences that translate to the same CDR3. This sequence joins TRBV19 and TRBJ2-5; 13 bases fit TRBD2. In germline, CDR1 is LNHDA, CDR2 SQIVND (reference sequence). J lost 5 bases, V lost 9 bases, and 6 bases had no gene match. This CDR3 has 14 residues. CDR3 coding DNA: TGTGCCAGCAAGACTAGCGGGGGGAGCGAGACCCAGTACTTC. This codes for CASKTSGGSETQYF.

This clone showed up many times. This chain connects TRBV21-1 to TRBJ2-7; whether TRBD2, the table's D call, matches the DNA was not checked. TRBV21-1 is noted as a pseudogene. CDR3 length: 14 amino acids. The CDR3 is CASSNRVASYEQYF. DNA for the CDR3: TGTGCCAGCAGCAATCGGGTGGCGTCCTACGAGCAGTACTTC.

V gene TRBV5-8 combines with J gene TRBJ2-2, with D possibly TRBD1 on 6 matching bases. Trimming left V 2 bases short and J 2 bases short, with 13 bases between. Per the germline V gene, CDR1 is SGHTS and CDR2 is YDEGEE. This CDR3 is 16 amino acids long. The CDR3 here is CASSFRWGRNTGELFF. The CDR3 DNA reads as TGTGCCAGCAGCTTTCGGTGGGGGCGAAACACCGGGGAGCTGTTTTTT.

This clone was detected only a few times. This chain links TRBV29-1 with TRBJ1-4; D is possibly TRBD1 (6 bases). The V gene's germline CDR1 is SQVTM and CDR2 ANQGSEA. V was shortened by 5 bases and J by 8 bases, with 15 bases between the two germline ends. This CDR3 spans 13 amino acids. CDR3 in amino acids: CSVQQGMGEKLFF. DNA of the CDR3: TGCAGCGTTCAACAGGGAATGGGAGAAAAACTGTTTTTT.

The chain combines TRBV2 with TRBJ2-3, with TRBD2 matching over 12 bases. The CDR3 covers 14 residues. V gave up 8 bases and J gave up 3 bases; unmatched junction bases: 3. CDR1 is SNHLY and CDR2 is FYNNEI in the germline V gene. The CDR3 region has the DNA TGTGCCAGCGTACTAGCGGGGGGTACAGATACGCAGTATTTT. The encoded protein is CASVLAGGTDTQYF. Full variable domain (missing parts from reference TRBV2 and TRBJ2-3): EPEVTQTPSHQVTQMGQEVILRCVPISNHLYFYWYRQILGQKVEFLVSFYNNEISEKSEIFDDQFSVERPDGSNFTLKIRSTKLEDSAMYFCASVLAGGTDTQYFGPGTRLTVL.